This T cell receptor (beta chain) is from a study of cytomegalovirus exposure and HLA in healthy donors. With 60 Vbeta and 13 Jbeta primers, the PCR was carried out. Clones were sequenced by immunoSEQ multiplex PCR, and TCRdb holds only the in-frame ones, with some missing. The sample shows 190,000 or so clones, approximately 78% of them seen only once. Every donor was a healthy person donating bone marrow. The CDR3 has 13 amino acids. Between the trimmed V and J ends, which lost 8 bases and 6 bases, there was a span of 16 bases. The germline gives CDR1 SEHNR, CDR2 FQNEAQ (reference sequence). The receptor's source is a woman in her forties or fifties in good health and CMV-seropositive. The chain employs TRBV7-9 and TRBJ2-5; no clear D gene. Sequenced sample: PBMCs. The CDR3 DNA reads TGTGCCAGCGGAGCCCCGGATCTGAAGACCCAGTACTTC. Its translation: CASGAPDLKTQYF.